This passage covers 32 T cell receptor beta chains from one sample sequenced in a study of blood T cell repertoires in COVID-19. Method: immunoSEQ multiplex PCR; TCRdb's copy keeps in-frame clones and lacks some. The profile shows roughly 100,000 clones, 82% of them singletons. Sequencing was carried out using peripheral blood. Source of these receptors: a man aged 55 to 69 with acute or convalescent COVID-19.

V usage is TRBV10-3 and J usage is TRBJ2-2, with TRBD1 identical over 12 bases. Germline V gene lookup returns CDR1 ENHRY and CDR2 SYGVKD. V was clipped by 6 bases and J by 6 bases; unmatched bases: 8. This CDR3 has 16 residues. The CDR3 DNA reads TGTGCCATCAGCATCGGGACAGGGGGCAATTCCGGGGAGCTGTTTTTT. It is translated as CAISIGTGGNSGELFF.

This chain joins TRBV11-3 and TRBJ1-6, with D unclear. The CDR3 consists of 17 residues. Germline CDR1 SGHNT, CDR2 YENEEA. V was trimmed by 5 bases and J by 4 bases, leaving 18 bases between them. Written as DNA, the CDR3 is TGTGCCAGCAGCCTTACACAGAGCTCCGGATATAATTCACCCCTCCACTTT. It is translated as CASSLTQSSGYNSPLHF.

This clone was counted a single time. This chain connects TRBV5-1 to TRBJ2-7, with 11 positions matching TRBD1. Trimming took 1 base from V and 6 from J; bases not matched to a gene: 12. This CDR3 comprises 17 residues. Germline CDR1 SGHRS, CDR2 YFSETQ. The chain's CDR3 is CASSLHLTGTGGTEQYF. The CDR3 DNA follows: TGCGCCAGCAGCTTGCATTTAACGGGGACAGGGGGAACCGAGCAGTACTTC. The whole variable domain, filled in from reference TRBV5-1 and TRBJ2-7, reads KAGVTQTPRYLIKTRGQQVTLSCSPISGHRSVSWYQQTPGQGLQFLFEYFSETQRNKGNFPGRFSGRQFSNSRSEMNVSTLELGDSALYLCASSLHLTGTGGTEQYFGPGTRLTVT.

This rearrangement joins TRBV19 to TRBJ2-1; 8 bases are a match to TRBD1. This CDR3 has 16 residues. The V and J ends lost 6 bases and 3 bases, in that order; junction bases with no gene match: 10. Germline loops: CDR1 LNHDA, CDR2 SQIVND (reference sequence). The CDR3 coding sequence is TGTGCCAGTAGCCTAGGGGGCAGGGGGCACTACAATGAGCAGTTCTTC. Its translation is CASSLGGRGHYNEQFF. The full variable domain, its missing parts supplied by reference TRBV19 and TRBJ2-1, is DGGITQSPKYLFRKEGQNVTLSCEQNLNHDAMYWYRQDPGQGLRLIYYSQIVNDFQKGDIAEGYSVSREKKESFPLTVTSAQKNPTAFYLCASSLGGRGHYNEQFFGPGTRLTVL.

The chain combines TRBV4-2 with TRBJ2-7; D unresolved. Germline loops: CDR1 LGHNA, CDR2 YNFKEQ. Trimming removed 2 bases from V and 2 bases from J, with 10 bases in between. The CDR3 contains 14 residues. CDR3 nucleotide sequence: TGTGCCAGCAGCCAACGGTTCGGAGCCTACGAGCAGTACTTC. This encodes CASSQRFGAYEQYF.

The chain is built from TRBV28 and TRBJ2-7, with TRBD1 matching over 9 bases. The germline V gene encodes CDR1 MDHEN and CDR2 SYDVKM. The junction had 6 bases not matched to a gene; V was cut back by 2 bases and J by 4 bases. The CDR3 runs to 15 residues. The CDR3 region is CASSLAGTGKYEQYF. The CDR3 nucleotides are TGTGCCAGCAGTTTAGCCGGGACAGGGAAGTACGAGCAGTACTTC.

This rearrangement joins TRBV5-1 to TRBJ1-4, with D tentatively TRBD1 (5 bases). The CDR3 length is 14 residues. Trimming shortened V by 4 bases and J by 5 bases, and 12 bases separated the two germline ends. The germline V gene has CDR1 SGHRS and CDR2 YFSETQ. The CDR3 spells CASSAGPMNEKLFF. DNA for the CDR3: TGCGCCAGCAGCGCGGGACCGATGAATGAAAAACTGTTTTTT. Full variable domain (missing parts from reference TRBV5-1 and TRBJ1-4): KAGVTQTPRYLIKTRGQQVTLSCSPISGHRSVSWYQQTPGQGLQFLFEYFSETQRNKGNFPGRFSGRQFSNSRSEMNVSTLELGDSALYLCASSAGPMNEKLFFGSGTQLSVL.

V is TRBV25-1 and J is TRBJ1-4; the match to TRBD1 covers 7 bases. Trimming at V came to 3 bases and at J to 7 bases, leaving 8 bases not matched to a gene. The CDR3 loop spans 15 amino acids. In germline, CDR1 is MGHDK, CDR2 SYGVNS. The CDR3 loop reads CASSDPQGSAEKLFF. The CDR3 DNA reads TGTGCCAGCAGTGATCCACAGGGGTCGGCTGAAAAACTGTTTTTT.

This chain joins TRBV24-1 and TRBJ2-2; 7 bases are a match to TRBD1. Germline lookup yields CDR1 KGHDR and CDR2 SFDVKD. The CDR3 loop spans 17 amino acids. V lost 3 bases to trimming and J lost 0 bases; unmatched junction nucleotides: 6. This CDR3 reads CATSDPSGGTNTGELFF. In DNA, the CDR3 is TGTGCCACCAGTGATCCCTCAGGGGGTACGAACACCGGGGAGCTGTTTTTT.

The rearrangement joins TRBV2 to TRBJ2-7; D not resolved. V gave up 10 bases and J gave up 2 bases, with 9 bases separating them. This CDR3 has 11 amino acids. The V gene's germline CDR1 is SNHLY and CDR2 FYNNEI. CDR3 region: CATAFAYEQYF. CDR3 DNA sequence: TGTGCCACTGCGTTTGCCTACGAGCAGTACTTC.

This chain joins TRBV7-2 and TRBJ2-7; a weak D match, TRBD1 (6 bases). Germline V CDR1 and CDR2: SGHTA, FQGNSA. V gave up 4 bases and J gave up 0 bases, with 16 bases separating them. This CDR3 is 16 amino acids long. CDR3 nucleotides: TGTGCCAGCAGCTCCACTGGGGGCTTTTCCTCCTACGAGCAGTACTTC. Amino acid sequence: CASSSTGGFSSYEQYF.

The chain carries TRBV30 and TRBJ1-6; D might be TRBD1 (6 bases). The V and J ends lost 7 bases and 0 bases respectively, with 16 bases between them. CDR1 is GTSNPN and CDR2 is SVGIG in the germline V gene (reference sequence). The CDR3 totals 16 residues. CDR3 loop: CAFRDTGFSYNSPLHF. CDR3 sequence (DNA): TGTGCCTTCCGGGACACCGGGTTCTCCTATAATTCACCCCTCCACTTT.

V and J are TRBV28 and TRBJ1-1, with D uncertain. The CDR3 runs to 13 residues. From germline, CDR1 is MDHEN and CDR2 SYDVKM. V lost 4 bases, J lost 3 bases, and 9 bases lay in between. This CDR3 reads CASSSLSDTEAFF. The CDR3 coding sequence is TGTGCCAGCAGTTCCTTATCGGACACTGAAGCTTTCTTT.

J is TRBJ2-3 and V is TRBV7-3; 7 nucleotides match TRBD1. Germline V gene data show CDR1 as SGHTA and CDR2 as FQGTGA. Trimming at V came to 2 bases and at J to 2 bases, leaving 4 bases not matched to a gene. This CDR3 spans 15 amino acids. CDR3: CASSLDRVNTDTQYF. For the CDR3, the DNA is TGTGCCAGCAGCTTAGACAGGGTCAACACAGATACGCAGTATTTT.

In its sample, this clone was seen many times. The same CDR3 is also encoded by other DNA sequences in this sample. This sequence joins TRBV6-5 and TRBJ1-1, with 8 bases fitting TRBD1. The CDR3 is made up of 13 amino acids. V shed 6 bases, J shed 2 bases, and the junction held 2 bases outside the gene matches. The V gene's germline CDR1 is MNHEY and CDR2 SVGAGI. DNA of the CDR3: TGTGCCAGCAGGGACAGGGAAAACACTGAAGCTTTCTTT. The encoded protein is CASRDRENTEAFF.

V usage is TRBV7-2 and J usage is TRBJ1-2, with D possibly TRBD1 on 6 matching bases. Per germline, CDR1 SGHTA and CDR2 FQGNSA. The CDR3 consists of 14 residues. V gave up 3 bases and J gave up 7 bases, with 15 bases separating them. The DNA of the CDR3 is TGTGCCAGCAGCTTTCGGAACAGGGAAGGTGGCTACACCTTC. Its protein product is CASSFRNREGGYTF.

This rearrangement joins TRBV28 to TRBJ1-1; a weak D match, TRBD1 (5 bases). This CDR3 spans 15 amino acids. The V gene lost 4 bases and the J gene lost 3 bases, with 15 bases spanning the gap. In germline, CDR1 is MDHEN, CDR2 SYDVKM. The DNA of the CDR3 is TGTGCCAGCAGTTCTGGTGGGGGGGTGGACACTGAAGCTTTCTTT. It codes for CASSSGGGVDTEAFF.

The chain couples TRBV21-1 to TRBJ1-1. TRBV21-1 is termed a pseudogene. The CDR3 totals 14 residues. The DNA of the CDR3 is TGTGCCAGCCTTAGAAGAGCCTCGAACACTGAAGCTTTCTTT. Amino acids: CASLRRASNTEAFF.

The chain recombines TRBV5-8 with TRBJ1-3; D is unresolved. The CDR3 contains 17 residues. V dropped 2 bases and J dropped 0 bases, with 15 bases sitting between them. From germline, CDR1 is SGHTS and CDR2 YDEGEE. CDR3 in amino acids: CASSFGPGEPSGNTIYF. CDR3 DNA: TGTGCCAGCAGCTTTGGGCCGGGAGAGCCCTCTGGAAACACCATATATTTT.

The chain has TRBV30 and TRBJ2-6; maybe TRBD1 (5 bases). The CDR3 is 15 residues long. Trimming took off 2 bases at V and 2 bases at J, with 10 bases between the two ends. Germline V gene sequence: CDR1 GTSNPN, CDR2 SVGIG (reference sequence). CDR3 DNA: TGTGCCTGGAGTATAGGGGTCGCTGGGGCCAACGTCCTGACTTTC. This codes for CAWSIGVAGANVLTF.

The V gene is TRBV11-2, the J gene TRBJ2-7; TRBD2 agrees at 7 bases. This CDR3 region has 13 residues. Per the germline V gene, CDR1 is SGHAT and CDR2 is FQNNGV. V dropped 1 base and J dropped 6; count of bases not matched to a gene: 3. CDR3 sequence (DNA): TGTGCCAGCAGCTTAGGAGGCGGGGGCGAGCAGTACTTC. It specifies CASSLGGGGEQYF.

This chain connects TRBV3-1 (or the pseudogene TRBV3-2) to TRBJ1-3; TRBD1 matches at 8 bases. With V trimmed by 0 bases and J by 0 bases, 10 bases remained unmatched. The CDR3 spans 19 residues. The germline V gene has CDR1 LGHDT and CDR2 YNNKEL (reference sequence). CDR3 nucleotide sequence: TGTGCCAGCAGCCAAGATCGTCGGACAGGGACGATCTCTGGAAACACCATATATTTT. Encoded protein: CASSQDRRTGTISGNTIYF.

This chain connects TRBV2 to TRBJ1-5; D is undetermined. The V end was cut by 3 bases, the J end by 1 base, with 4 bases between. Germline V gene lookup returns CDR1 SNHLY and CDR2 FYNNEI. This CDR3 is 13 amino acids long. CDR3 in amino acids: CASSEGSNQPQHF. The CDR3 DNA reads as TGTGCCAGCAGTGAGGGCAGCAATCAGCCCCAGCATTTT.

The chain uses TRBV3-1 (or the pseudogene TRBV3-2) and TRBJ1-2, with D unresolved. This CDR3 is built from 15 residues. Germline V CDR1 and CDR2: LGHDT, YNNKEL (reference sequence). Trimming stripped 4 bases from V and 5 bases from J, with 17 bases between. Written as DNA, the CDR3 is TGTGCCAGCAGCCCTAATATACAGCTTAGGTATGGCTACACCTTC. Its translation: CASSPNIQLRYGYTF.

This clone has only one observation. The chain recombines TRBV5-1 with TRBJ1-2; 7 bases line up with TRBD1. The CDR3 extends over 14 amino acids. The V segment lost 4 bases and the J segment 8 bases; nucleotides outside the gene matches: 11. Germline CDR1 SGHRS, CDR2 YFSETQ. The CDR3, as DNA: TGCGCCAGCAGCCGGGACAGCCTCCCAACGGGCTACACCTTC. Translated: CASSRDSLPTGYTF.

The chain has TRBV20-1 and TRBJ1-4; tentatively, D is TRBD1 (5 bases). V was clipped by 3 bases and J by 11 bases, with 22 bases between them. This CDR3 spans 15 amino acids. Germline CDR1 DFQATT, CDR2 SNEGSKA (reference sequence). CDR3 DNA sequence: TGCAGTGCTAGTTTCCGGACAACAAATGAGTTGAAACTGTTTTTT. Residues: CSASFRTTNELKLFF.

The chain employs TRBV20-1 and TRBJ1-1; the match to TRBD1 covers 7 bases. This CDR3 comprises 11 residues. Germline V gene sequence: CDR1 DFQATT, CDR2 SNEGSKA (reference sequence). The CDR3 DNA sequence: TGCAGGGGGACAGATTACACTGAAGCTTTCTTT. It encodes CRGTDYTEAFF.

The V and J genes are TRBV25-1 and TRBJ1-4; D call uncertain. Between the trimmed V and J ends, which lost 2 bases and 5 bases, there was a span of 12 bases. The CDR3 runs 15 residues. Per germline, CDR1 MGHDK and CDR2 SYGVNS. The CDR3 DNA reads as TGTGCCAGCAGTGAAATGGGAGCTATAAATGAAAAACTGTTTTTT. The encoded protein is CASSEMGAINEKLFF.

This clone was detected only a few times. This chain joins TRBV24-1 and TRBJ2-3; TRBD1 agrees at 7 bases. This CDR3 is 14 amino acids long. Germline V gene lookup returns CDR1 KGHDR and CDR2 SFDVKD. With V trimmed by 4 bases and J by 7 bases, 7 bases remained unmatched. The CDR3 nucleotides are TGTGCCACCAGTGAACCGGGGACAGCTAATACGCAGTATTTT. This codes for CATSEPGTANTQYF.

This chain uses TRBV19 with TRBJ2-3, with a tentative D call TRBD1 (5 bases). The V end lost 3 bases, the J end lost 3 bases, and 13 bases lay between the germline ends. Looked up from germline, CDR1 is LNHDA and CDR2 is SQIVND (reference sequence). The CDR3 has 15 amino acids. CDR3 bases: TGTGCCAGTAGTATCGGCCAGGGAAGGACAGATACGCAGTATTTT. This gives the protein CASSIGQGRTDTQYF.

V is TRBV10-3 and J is TRBJ1-6, with D possibly matching TRBD1 (6 bases). Germline V CDR1 and CDR2: ENHRY, SYGVKD. The length of the CDR3 is 14 residues. V lost 2 bases and J lost 8, with 10 bases in between. CDR3 sequence: CAISEAGADSPLHF. The CDR3 DNA reads TGTGCCATCAGTGAGGCAGGGGCCGATTCACCCCTCCACTTT.

The chain joins TRBV5-6 to TRBJ1-1; D gene ambiguous. Germline CDR1 reads SGHDT; CDR2 reads YYEEEE. V lost 0 bases and J lost 2, with 5 bases in between. The CDR3 length is 13 residues. The CDR3 region is CASSLAYNTEAFF. The CDR3 DNA reads as TGTGCCAGCAGCTTGGCCTATAACACTGAAGCTTTCTTT.